This is a list of T cell receptor beta chains from one sample in a study of OX40 agonist ivuxolimab in advanced cancers. The data were produced by immunoSEQ multiplex PCR, yet TCRdb's version contains in-frame clones alone and is incomplete. The sample contains approximately 92,000 clones, 84% of which appear only once. The specimen comprised CD4+ or CD8+ T cells sorted from blood, sampled in a trial of the OX40 agonist ivuxolimab. These receptors came from an adult with an advanced solid tumor such as melanoma, head and neck, liver or kidney cancer. Each CDR3 is given with its conserved first and last residue. Fields, in order: V gene, D gene, J gene, clone size, CDR3 protein, CDR3 DNA. A D gene is named only where the DNA matches it firmly. Clone size is shown for a subset of rows, as once, few, many or a class of expanded clone.

>TRBV5-1|NA|TRBJ1-2|NA
CASRVRPLGYGYTF
TGCGCCAGCAGGGTCCGTCCCCTTGGCTATGGCTACACCTTC
>TRBV9|NA|TRBJ2-1|few
CASSVDGLAYNEQFF
TGTGCCAGCAGCGTAGACGGGCTAGCGTACAATGAGCAGTTCTTC
>TRBV5-4|TRBD2|TRBJ2-1|once
CASRATSGPSQYNEQFF
TGTGCCAGCAGGGCCACTAGCGGGCCGTCTCAATACAATGAGCAGTTCTTC
>TRBV6-6|NA|TRBJ1-1|NA
CASRDSMNTEAFF
TGTGCCAGCAGGGACAGTATGAACACTGAAGCTTTCTTT
>TRBV5-6|NA|TRBJ1-4|NA
CASSLPGLGKLFF
TGTGCCAGCAGCTTACCGGGACTTGGAAAACTGTTTTTT
>TRBV6-1|TRBD1|TRBJ1-5|few
CASSGHDRGVWQPQHF
TGTGCCAGCAGTGGGCATGACAGGGGAGTGTGGCAGCCCCAGCATTTT
>TRBV5-8|TRBD1|TRBJ1-1|NA
CASSLGYRGNTEAFF
TGTGCCAGCAGCTTGGGATACAGGGGAAACACTGAAGCTTTCTTT
>TRBV25-1|NA|TRBJ2-7|NA
CATLGQEKSYEQYF
TGTGCCACCCTGGGGCAGGAGAAGTCCTACGAGCAGTACTTC
>TRBV10-3|NA|TRBJ2-2|NA
CAISGSSATTGELFF
TGTGCCATCAGTGGGTCTAGCGCGACCACCGGGGAGCTGTTTTTT
>TRBV27|NA|TRBJ1-2|NA
CASSLSGGRNGYTF
TGTGCCAGCAGTTTATCGGGGGGACGGAATGGCTACACCTTC
>TRBV10-1|TRBD1|TRBJ2-1|NA
CASTDPGQGNEQFF
TGCGCCAGCACTGACCCAGGACAGGGTAATGAGCAGTTCTTC
>TRBV5-8|NA|TRBJ1-2|NA
CASNIRGSLGYTF
TGTGCCAGCAACATCAGAGGATCCCTTGGCTACACCTTC
>TRBV10-3|NA|TRBJ1-5|NA
CAISAGQGNNQPQHF
TGTGCCATCAGTGCGGGGCAGGGGAACAATCAGCCCCAGCATTTT
>TRBV6-5|TRBD1|TRBJ2-3|NA
CASRGPGGGDTQYF
TGTGCCAGCCGGGGGCCAGGGGGCGGGGATACGCAGTATTTT
>TRBV5-4|NA|TRBJ1-1|NA
CASSLAGRGAHTEAFF
TGTGCCAGCAGCTTGGCCGGGAGGGGGGCTCACACTGAAGCTTTCTTT
>TRBV14|NA|TRBJ2-1|NA
CASSQGWNEQFF
TGTGCCAGCAGCCAAGGCTGGAATGAGCAGTTCTTC